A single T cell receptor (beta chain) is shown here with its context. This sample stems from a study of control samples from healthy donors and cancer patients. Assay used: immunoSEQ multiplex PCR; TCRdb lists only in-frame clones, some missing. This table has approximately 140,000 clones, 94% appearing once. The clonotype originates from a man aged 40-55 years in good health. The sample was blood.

The CDR3 region has the DNA TGTGCCAGGGGGGACAGGGGGTTCAATCAGCCCCAGCATTTT. It is translated as CARGDRGFNQPQHF. This chain connects TRBV7-4 to TRBJ1-5; 11 positions agree with TRBD1. The CDR3 covers 14 residues. J was trimmed by 3 bases and V by 9 bases; bases with no gene match: 4. Germline lookup yields CDR1 SGHVT and CDR2 SQSDAQ.